The rows below give T cell receptor beta chains drawn from one sample of a study of T-cell memory formation after mild COVID-19. MiXCR was run by TCRdb on the 5' RACE reads, yielding one entry per CDR3 protein. Of a few hundred thousand distinct CDR3 sequences listed, around 16% are singletons. Sequencing was performed on PBMCs or a T cell subset sorted from them (not recorded which). All receptors come from a man younger than 35 who had mild COVID-19 (a few samples of this study predate the infection). Cell type and time point are not known. Both conserved end residues are part of each CDR3. Each record gives: J gene, V gene, D gene, clone size, CDR3 DNA, CDR3 protein. The D gene is left open where the match is weak. Expanded clones are given a class, and other clones once, few, many or no size at all.

>TRBJ1-5|TRBV7-6|.|many
TGTGCCAGCAGCCCAGGGACGGGACGGAATCAGCCCCAGCATTTT
CASSPGTGRNQPQHF
>TRBJ1-1|TRBV10-1|TRBD1|.
TGCGCCAGCAGTACGGACAGGCACACTGAAGCTTTCTTT
CASSTDRHTEAFF
>TRBJ2-3|TRBV29-1|.|.
TGCAGCGCTTGGACAGATACGCAGTATTTT
CSAWTDTQYF
>TRBJ1-4|TRBV7-2|TRBD1|.
TGTGCCAGCAGCTCATACAGGGGAGAAAAACTGTTTTTT
CASSSYRGEKLFF
>TRBJ2-3|TRBV4-1|TRBD2|many
TGCGCCAGCAGCCTGAGGGGACTAGCGGGGGGCCCGTTACTGAAGTATTTT
CASSLRGLAGGPLLKYF
>TRBJ2-7|TRBV5-1|.|many
TGCGCCAGCAGCTTGACCGGATCCTACGAGCAGTACTTC
CASSLTGSYEQYF
>TRBJ2-7|TRBV7-2|TRBD2|.
TGTGCCAGCAGCTCGGCGGGCGGGGGTCTACCTCTTCGGCAGTACTTC
CASSSAGGGLPLRQYF
>TRBJ1-2|TRBV5-1|.|.
TGCGCCAGCAGCTTGGCCGGGACTGCGGGGGGCTACACCTTC
CASSLAGTAGGYTF
>TRBJ2-3|TRBV28|TRBD2|few
TGTGCCAGCAGTTCACCCCCAAGCCGGGGGGACCTGCAGTATTTT
CASSSPPSRGDLQYF
>TRBJ1-4|TRBV29-1|.|few
TGCAGCGTAGCCCGTTCCGGCGTGGATGAAAAACTGTTTTTT
CSVARSGVDEKLFF
>TRBJ1-5|TRBV7-8|.|few
TGTGCCAGCAGCTTAGGACCGCGCAATCAGCCCCAGCATTTT
CASSLGPRNQPQHF
>TRBJ2-7|TRBV6-1|TRBD1|.
TGTGCCAGCAAACCGGGACAGGCCCTCGAGCAGTACTTC
CASKPGQALEQYF
>TRBJ2-5|TRBV29-1|TRBD1|.
TGCAGCGTCCCAACGTGGACAGGGCTTGTGCAAGAGACCCAGTACTTC
CSVPTWTGLVQETQYF
>TRBJ1-2|TRBV7-8|TRBD1|.
TGTGCCAGCAGCTTAGACGGCAGGGGGGCTAACTATGGCTACACCTTC
CASSLDGRGANYGYTF
>TRBJ2-6|TRBV4-2|TRBD1|.
TGTGCCAGCAGCCAAGTATCTAGGGGGCAGAGAGGGGCCAACGTCCTGACTTTC
CASSQVSRGQRGANVLTF
>TRBJ2-1|TRBV2|TRBD1|few
TGTGCCAGCAAGGGGACAGGAAACAATGAGCAGTTCTTC
CASKGTGNNEQFF
>TRBJ1-5|TRBV15|.|few
TGTGCCACCAGCAGAGATCGCAGGGATCCCCAGCATTTT
CATSRDRRDPQHF
>TRBJ2-5|TRBV20-1|TRBD2|few
TGCAGTGCACTAGCGGGGGGGTGGGAGACCCAGTACTTC
CSALAGGWETQYF
>TRBJ2-1|TRBV7-6|TRBD2|.
TGTGCCAGCAGTATACTAGCGGGGAGCAGGAATGAGCAGTTCTTC
CASSILAGSRNEQFF
>TRBJ2-3|TRBV10-3|.|few
TGTGCCATCAGTGGGGGCGAGCCTAGCACAGATACGCAGTATTTT
CAISGGEPSTDTQYF
>TRBJ2-1|TRBV4-3|TRBD1|many
TGCGCCAGCAGCCAAGGACAGGGTGCTTACAATGAGCAGTTCTTC
CASSQGQGAYNEQFF
>TRBJ1-2|TRBV6-6|.|.
TGTGCCAGCAGTCCCTCGGGGGGGGGGTCTGGCTACACCTTC
CASSPSGGGSGYTF
>TRBJ2-3|TRBV6-6|.|.
TGTGCCAGCAGTTACTTGGTCCGGGTAGATACGCAGTATTTT
CASSYLVRVDTQYF
>TRBJ2-5|TRBV6-4|TRBD2|few
TGTGCCAGCAGTGATCGAGCGGGGGGACAAGAGACCCAGTACTTC
CASSDRAGGQETQYF
>TRBJ2-1|TRBV7-9|.|.
TGTGCCAGCAGCTTAGACCAGGGCGAGCAGTTCTTC
CASSLDQGEQFF
>TRBJ2-7|TRBV5-1|TRBD2|.
TGCGCCAGCAGCCCCATCGGGACTAGCGGGGTCTCCTACGAGCAGTACTTC
CASSPIGTSGVSYEQYF
>TRBJ2-7|TRBV20-1|TRBD1|few
TGCAGTGCTAGGACCGGGACAGGGACCTACGAGCAGTACTTC
CSARTGTGTYEQYF
>TRBJ1-2|TRBV24-1|.|few
TGTGCCACCAGTGATACTGACGGTAACCGCTATGGCTACACCTTC
CATSDTDGNRYGYTF
>TRBJ2-3|TRBV20-1|.|few
TGCAGTGCTAGAGATTCTCTAGCGGATACGCAGTATTTT
CSARDSLADTQYF
>TRBJ1-1|TRBV14|.|few
TGTGCCAGCAGCCTGACCGAGTGGCCTGAAGCTTTCTTT
CASSLTEWPEAFF
>TRBJ2-4|TRBV19|TRBD1|few
TGTGCCAGTAGTGCCACCGGGACAGGGGCGCTAGCTAAGGACATTCAGTACTTC
CASSATGTGALAKDIQYF
>TRBJ2-3|TRBV7-2|TRBD2|.
TGTGCCAGCAGCTTACCAGAGCCAGCGGGGGCCACAGATACGCAGTATTTT
CASSLPEPAGATDTQYF
>TRBJ2-1|TRBV6-6|TRBD1|many
TGTGCCAGCAGGGACCCGGGACAGGGGAGGTGGAGTGAGCAGTTCTTC
CASRDPGQGRWSEQFF
>TRBJ1-1|TRBV5-1|.|.
TGCGCCAGCAGCTTGGACACCGGGAGCGAAGCTTTCTTT
CASSLDTGSEAFF
>TRBJ2-3|TRBV25-1|.|.
TGTGCCAGCAGTGAATCAAGGGGGATTAGCACAGATACGCAGTATTTT
CASSESRGISTDTQYF
>TRBJ1-2|TRBV7-2|.|many
TGTGCCAGCAGCTTAACCTATGGCTACACCTTC
CASSLTYGYTF
>TRBJ1-4|TRBV20-1|.|few
TGCAGTGCTAGAGATGAAGAAGGTCTAAAACTGTTTTTT
CSARDEEGLKLFF
>TRBJ1-5|TRBV7-8|.|few
TGTGCCAGCAGCTTAGAGCGGGCCCGGAATCAGCCCCAGCATTTT
CASSLERARNQPQHF
>TRBJ2-5|TRBV7-9|.|few
TGTGCCAGCAGCTCATCCAGGGTAGAGACCCAGTACTTC
CASSSSRVETQYF
>TRBJ1-5|TRBV7-2|.|few
TGTGCCAGCAGCCCAAGGGAGGGCTGGTATCAGCCCCAGCATTTT
CASSPREGWYQPQHF
>TRBJ2-3|TRBV4-2|.|few
TGTGCCAGCAGCCAAGCGCTAGGAACCACAGATACGCAGTATTTT
CASSQALGTTDTQYF
>TRBJ2-5|TRBV3-1|.|.
TGTGCCAGCAGCCAAATAGTGGAAGAGACCCAGTACTTC
CASSQIVEETQYF